The TCR beta chain under discussion was sequenced for a study of cytomegalovirus exposure and HLA in healthy donors. Study-level background: Samples from HLA-typed donors yielded about 86 million unique TCRs in an early data release. Genotyping showed less than 85% of roughly 400 donors falling in the Caucasian-associated ancestry cluster.

Only one count was recorded for this clone. Its antigen remains unidentified. PCR was performed using 60 Vbeta and 13 Jbeta primers. Clones were read by immunoSEQ multiplex PCR, and TCRdb kept only the in-frame ones, dropping some. The sample carries 150,000 to 200,000 clones, 65% to 90% recorded once. General study results and limits: Later analysis revealed greater clonal expansion in HLA-associated TCR beta chains than in equally common others. Rarity held for most TCR sequences, but there were some public TCRs that occurred in many donors.

Trimming pared 0 bases from V and 4 bases from J, leaving 16 bases between. The CDR3 is 16 amino acids. Germline V gene sequence: CDR1 MNHEY, CDR2 SVGAGI. This TCR was sampled from a woman aged 18-35 years in good health and CMV-seronegative. Input material: PBMCs. The chain employs TRBV6-5 and TRBJ2-7, with D possibly matching TRBD2 (5 bases). CDR3 protein: CASSYSMGSEVYEQYF. CDR3 coding DNA: TGTGCCAGCAGTTACTCGATGGGTAGCGAGGTATACGAGCAGTACTTC.